This T cell receptor beta chain was recorded in a study of spatial heterogeneity in lung cancer. One entry per CDR3 protein results from TCRdb running MiXCR on the 5' RACE reads. The sample yields about 92,000 distinct CDR3 sequences, 10% to 15% seen once. With 1 base clipped from V and 4 bases from J, the junction kept 3 bases outside the gene matches. CDR3 length: 13 amino acids. Germline V gene lookup returns CDR1 DFQATT and CDR2 SNEGSKA (reference sequence). There are a few counts of this clonotype. Regarding time point: sample taken at primary tumor resection. The sequenced sample was PBMCs, obtained at surgery. The receptor was isolated from a male donor with early-stage non-small cell lung cancer. The chain uses TRBV20-1 and TRBJ2-5, with 7 positions matching TRBD2. The CDR3 nucleotides read TGCAGTGCTAGAGGGACTAGTCGAGAGACCCAGTACTTC. This gives the protein CSARGTSRETQYF.